A selection of T cell receptor beta chains follows, all from one sample in a study of cytomegalovirus exposure and HLA in healthy donors. Measured with immunoSEQ multiplex PCR; TCRdb has only the in-frame clones, and not every one. The data show 55,000 to 80,000 clones, around 76% seen once. Input material: PBMCs. Every receptor here comes from a woman in her 30s in good health and CMV-seropositive. Both conserved end residues are part of each CDR3. A D gene is named only where the DNA matches it firmly. Rows may omit the clone size; those that give it use once, few, many or a size class.

D	size	V	J	DNA	CDR3
NA	few	TRBV5-1	TRBJ2-6	TGCGCCAGCCGCAGCGACTCTGGGGCCAACGTCCTGACTTTC	CASRSDSGANVLTF
NA	once	TRBV27	TRBJ2-3	TGTGCCAGCAGTCGGTCCGGAGGGGATACGCAGTATTTT	CASSRSGGDTQYF
TRBD1	NA	TRBV4-3	TRBJ1-2	TGCGCCAGCAGCCTGGCCGGGACAGCCCTCCGAGATGGCTACACCTTC	CASSLAGTALRDGYTF
NA	medium-sized	TRBV7-9	TRBJ1-1	TGTGCCAGCAGCCGGGACACAGGGTTACTGGGAGCTTTCTTT	CASSRDTGLLGAFF
TRBD2	NA	TRBV5-1	TRBJ2-3	TGCGCCAGCAGCTTGGAGGCTAGCGGGACTCGATATACGCAGTATTTT	CASSLEASGTRYTQYF
TRBD1	NA	TRBV15	TRBJ2-2	TGTGCCACCAGCAGAAGGACAGGCGGTGGCACCGGGGAGCTGTTTTTT	CATSRRTGGGTGELFF
NA	NA	TRBV12-5	TRBJ1-1	TGTGCTAGTGGTTGGGGAGGGGGAAACACTGAAGCTTTCTTT	CASGWGGGNTEAFF
NA	NA	TRBV4-2	TRBJ2-3	TGTGCCAGCAGCCAAGATAAAGGGACTTCGACCCCAGATACGCAGTATTTT	CASSQDKGTSTPDTQYF
TRBD1	NA	TRBV27	TRBJ1-2	TGTGCCAGCAGTTTGGGCAGGGGGGCGACCTATGGCTACACCTTC	CASSLGRGATYGYTF
TRBD2	NA	TRBV2	TRBJ2-5	TGTGCCAGCAGTGAAAGCTCGGGGGGGCAAGAGACCCAGTACTTC	CASSESSGGQETQYF
TRBD1	NA	TRBV4-1	TRBJ2-2	TGCGCCAGCAGCCAAGGGACAGGGCGCTCGAACACCGGGGAGCTGTTTTTT	CASSQGTGRSNTGELFF
NA	NA	TRBV29-1	TRBJ2-3	TGCAGCGTATCCCAGGGGTCGGATACGCAGTATTTT	CSVSQGSDTQYF
NA	NA	TRBV30	TRBJ1-5	TGTGCCTGGAGTCCGGGTGTCCAGTCCTTCCAGCCCCAGCATTTT	CAWSPGVQSFQPQHF
NA	NA	TRBV19	TRBJ2-5	TGTGCCAGTAGTATCCGGCAGGTCCAAGAGACCCAGTACTTC	CASSIRQVQETQYF
NA	NA	TRBV18	TRBJ1-2	TGTGCCAGCTCACCACTCGAGCACTATGGCTACACCTTC	CASSPLEHYGYTF
NA	NA	TRBV28	TRBJ1-4	TGTGCCAGCAGTACACAGGCTAGGGCTAATGAAAAACTGTTTTTT	CASSTQARANEKLFF
NA	NA	TRBV11-2	TRBJ2-7	TGTGCCAGCAGCTCCGGACCCGGGACTCCCCTTGATCCTTACGAGCAGTACTTC	CASSSGPGTPLDPYEQYF
NA	NA	TRBV29-1	TRBJ2-7	TGCAGCGTTGCACCCGGGAAGGCCTCCTACGAGCAGTACTTC	CSVAPGKASYEQYF
TRBD1	NA	TRBV15	TRBJ1-5	TGTGCCACCAGCTCCCGGGACAGGGTGGGACAGCCCCAGCATTTT	CATSSRDRVGQPQHF
TRBD1	NA	TRBV6-1	TRBJ1-2	TGTGCCAGCAGTGAGCGGAGGACAGGGGTCGGCTACACCTTC	CASSERRTGVGYTF
TRBD2	few	TRBV7-2	TRBJ2-7	TGTGCCAGCAGCCGTTTAGGGACTAGCGGGCCTTCCTACGAGCAGTACTTC	CASSRLGTSGPSYEQYF